The following is a TCR beta chain sequence with its context. The data belong to a study of blood T cell repertoires in COVID-19. Across the study: PBMCs, B-cell-depleted T cells, or T cells were the source of the cDNA or gDNA that made up the material.

Study processing details: Estimation of nucleated cell counts was performed using reference gene primer amplification. Assay used: immunoSEQ multiplex PCR; TCRdb lists only in-frame clones, some missing. V and J calls plus clone size are reproduced from that table; the DNA served to infer D and trimming. The sample records approximately 290,000 clones, approximately 85% being singletons. Seattle's cohort entered during active infection and was followed longitudinally. The CDR3 runs 13 residues. V lost 1 base, J lost 9 bases, and 7 bases lay in between. Material: peripheral blood. This receptor was taken from a human donor with COVID-19, enrolled during active disease. The donor label of this sample is uncertain. The chain is built from TRBV12-3 or TRBV12-4 and TRBJ1-6; D gene unclear. The CDR3, as DNA: TGTGCCAGCAGTTTAGACTGGAGTTCACCCCTCCACTTT. This gives the protein CASSLDWSSPLHF.